Below, 6 T cell receptor beta chains from the same sample are listed, as sequenced in a study of blood T cell repertoires in COVID-19 (dated by TCRdb to 2020 to 2022). Library creation used the immunoSEQ multiplex PCR assay. TCRdb carries this immuneACCESS record with in-frame sequences only. Its versions omit some clonotypes, under half of them owing to an unresolved V gene in the studies checked, with the rest unexplained. This sample has around 280,000 clones in its table, and under 90% of those were observed once. 1.5% to 2% of the sample rests with the top ten. The specimen sequenced was PBMCs or T cells enriched from blood (not recorded which). These TCRs come from a woman aged 40 to 50 who had recovered from COVID-19.

This chain links TRBV6-2 or TRBV6-3 with TRBJ2-5; D might be TRBD2 (5 bases). Deletions cut 2 bases from V and 4 bases from J, with 11 bases between. This CDR3 comprises 14 residues. Germline V CDR1 and CDR2: MNHEY, SVGEGT. This chain's CDR3 is CASSYPPDSETQYF. CDR3 DNA sequence: TGTGCCAGCAGTTACCCTCCGGACTCAGAGACCCAGTACTTC.

The genes are TRBV7-2 and TRBJ1-1, with D uncertain. Germline V gene lookup returns CDR1 SGHTA and CDR2 FQGNSA. This CDR3 is built from 13 residues. Between the trimmed V and J ends, which lost 5 bases and 5 bases, there was a span of 12 bases. CDR3 nucleotide sequence: TGTGCCAGCAGCAAACGGGGTGGGACTGAAGCTTTCTTT. It specifies CASSKRGGTEAFF.

In the case of this clone: A junction end diverges from the germline sequence, so it may reflect a read error. The chain has TRBV6-6 and TRBJ2-1; maybe TRBD1 (6 bases). Germline loops: CDR1 MNHNY, CDR2 SVGAGI (reference sequence). The CDR3 has 12 residues. The DNA of the CDR3 is TGTGCCAGCAGTTACTCTACAGGGTCTAGCATCTTC. This sequence encodes CASSYSTGSSIF.

This CDR3 is CASSQLAGETQYF. The CDR3 nucleotides read TGTGCCAGCAGCCAATTGGCTGGAGAGACCCAGTACTTC. The V gene is TRBV3-1 (or the pseudogene TRBV3-2), the J gene TRBJ2-5; D ambiguous. Germline V gene sequence: CDR1 LGHDT, CDR2 YNNKEL (reference sequence). This CDR3 spans 13 amino acids. V lost 2 bases, J lost 4 bases, and 8 bases lay in between.

The V and J genes are TRBV7-9 and TRBJ2-7; TRBD2 aligns across 9 bases. The trim removed 4 bases at V and 9 bases at J, leaving 10 bases unmatched. Germline V CDR1 and CDR2: SEHNR, FQNEAQ (reference sequence). The CDR3 totals 14 residues. Here the CDR3 reads CASSYGTSPPAQYF. The CDR3 DNA reads TGTGCCAGCAGCTACGGGACTAGCCCTCCTGCGCAGTACTTC.

J is TRBJ2-6 and V is TRBV2; TRBD1 is a possible D gene (6 bases). V was shortened by 6 bases and J by 0 bases, with 30 bases between the two germline ends. CDR1 is SNHLY, CDR2 FYNNEI, per germline. The CDR3 totals 22 residues. CDR3 DNA sequence: TGTGCCAGCAGGGCCTCCGTCCGGACAGTCATTCGCCCCTTCTCTGGGGCCAACGTCCTGACTTTC. Encoded protein: CASRASVRTVIRPFSGANVLTF.